This TCR beta chain was obtained from a study of blood T cell repertoires in COVID-19. The overall study: COVID-19 samples collected from the United States, Italy and Spain covered acute and convalescent phases.

Per the original data handling: Reference gene primers were amplified, and this amplification served to estimate nucleated cell counts. TCRdb keeps only in-frame clones here, not all; method: immunoSEQ multiplex PCR. V and J calls and clone size are given by that table; D and trimming were obtained from the DNA. The data contain 25,000 to 30,000 clones, 76% of them singletons. The CDR3 extends over 14 amino acids. V was clipped by 5 bases and J by 1 base, with 11 bases between them. From germline, CDR1 is MDHEN and CDR2 SYDVKM. This TCR derives from a man aged 65 to 85 with acute or convalescent COVID-19. This chain links TRBV28 with TRBJ1-1, with a weak D call TRBD1 (6 bases). Sequenced: peripheral blood. For the CDR3, the DNA is TGTGCCAGCAGTCGGACAGCCTGGAACACTGAAGCTTTCTTT. This translates into CASSRTAWNTEAFF. The whole variable domain, filled in from reference TRBV28 and TRBJ1-1, reads DVKVTQSSRYLVKRTGEKVFLECVQDMDHENMFWYRQDPGLGLRLIYFSYDVKMKEKGDIPEGYSVSREKKERFSLILESASTNQTSMYLCASSRTAWNTEAFFGQGTRLTVV.